What follows is one TCR beta chain and its context. The data were produced by immunoSEQ multiplex PCR, yet TCRdb's version contains in-frame clones alone and is incomplete. Among 270,000 or so clones listed, around 90% were seen once. There are 14 residues in the CDR3. The V segment lost 1 base and the J segment 4 bases; nucleotides outside the gene matches: 3. The germline gives CDR1 SGHTA, CDR2 FQGTGA. The data originate from a study of blood T cell repertoires in COVID-19. Study details: PBMCs, B-cell-depleted T cells, or T cells provided the cDNA or gDNA that made up the material.

The receptor was derived from a woman aged 55-70 years with COVID-19, enrolled during active disease. Sequencing input: peripheral blood. This chain connects TRBV7-3 to TRBJ1-2; 7 positions agree with TRBD1. DNA for the CDR3: TGTGCCAGCAGCTTAAGACAGGGTGGCTATGGCTACACCTTC. This sequence encodes CASSLRQGGYGYTF.